This T cell receptor beta chain is from a study of human T cells and chemical hapten exposure. Study in general: Sensitization employed 2% DPC on about 2 cm by about 2 cm of upper inner arm skin.

This clonotype has a count of ten or more. As to time point: pre-sensitization, week 0. Treatment here: therapeutic diphenylcyclopropenone sensitization with weekly scalp DPC. The library tagged individual cDNA molecules with unique molecular identifiers. A single record per CDR3 protein comes from TCRdb applying MiXCR to the RACE reads. The table has roughly 100,000 distinct CDR3 sequences, 12% seen once. The germline V gene has CDR1 KGHSH and CDR2 LQKENI. CDR3 length: 13 amino acids. V shed 0 bases and J shed 6 bases, with 6 bases lying between them. The chain uses TRBV18 and TRBJ2-1, with no clear D. The source material was whole blood, sampled in connection with sensitization to the hapten diphenylcyclopropenone (DPC). This clonotype was sampled from a woman aged 50 to 65 with alopecia areata. Some clones in this sample may be carry-over from other donors' samples. CDR3 protein: CASSPPYGNEQFF. The CDR3 region has the DNA TGTGCCAGCTCACCACCCTATGGCAATGAGCAGTTCTTC.